These 7 T cell receptor beta chains originate from one sample sequenced in a study of control samples from healthy donors and cancer patients. TCRdb's copy holds only in-frame clones and misses some; the assay was immunoSEQ multiplex PCR. The top ten clones hold around 7.6% of a sample with approximately 140,000 clones, around nine tenths of them seen once. Sequenced input: PBMCs. These receptors came from a man over 45 with head and neck cancer.

The chain is built from TRBV28 and TRBJ2-7, with unresolved D. Trimming left V 4 bases short and J 0 bases short, with 13 bases between. Looked up from germline, CDR1 is MDHEN and CDR2 is SYDVKM. This CDR3 region has 15 residues. CDR3 DNA: TGTGCCAGCAGTTGGATGGGGTCGGACTCCTACGAGCAGTACTTC. Translation: CASSWMGSDSYEQYF.

This clone was counted only a few times. V gene TRBV10-3 combines with J gene TRBJ1-1, with TRBD1 identical over 12 bases. V lost 2 bases to trimming and J lost 0 bases; unmatched junction nucleotides: 13. From germline, CDR1 is ENHRY and CDR2 SYGVKD. The CDR3 has 20 residues. CDR3 in DNA: TGTGCCATCAGTGAGCCAACTTTACGCGGGACAGGGGGCCTGAACACTGAAGCTTTCTTT. Translated, it gives CAISEPTLRGTGGLNTEAFF.

The chain has TRBV9 and TRBJ1-1, with 9 nucleotides matching TRBD1. The CDR3 covers 14 residues. V dropped 3 bases and J dropped 4; count of bases not matched to a gene: 4. Germline V CDR1 and CDR2: SGDLS, YYNGEE. The CDR3 spells CASSAGGQGTEAFF. DNA of the CDR3: TGTGCCAGCAGCGCGGGGGGACAGGGCACTGAAGCTTTCTTT.

This clone was detected only once. This chain uses TRBV4-1 with TRBJ1-4; the match to TRBD1 covers 9 bases. The junction had 8 bases not matched to a gene; V was cut back by 2 bases and J by 7 bases. Per germline, CDR1 MGHRA and CDR2 YSYEKL. The CDR3 covers 16 residues. In nucleotides, the CDR3 is TGCGCCAGCAGCCAACCCCGGGACAGGGTCGCTGAAAAACTGTTTTTT. Protein: CASSQPRDRVAEKLFF.

V usage is TRBV28 and J usage is TRBJ2-5, with 8 positions matching TRBD2. This CDR3 has 16 residues. With 5 bases clipped from V and 5 bases from J, the junction kept 13 bases outside the gene matches. Germline CDR1 and CDR2: MDHEN and SYDVKM. CDR3 coding DNA: TGTGCCAGCAGTCGGCTCGGAGCGGGAGTAATGGAGACCCAGTACTTC. Encoded protein: CASSRLGAGVMETQYF.

V usage is TRBV27 and J usage is TRBJ2-7; D tentatively reads TRBD1 or TRBD2 (5 bases each). Germline V gives CDR1 MNHEY, CDR2 SMNVEV (reference sequence). V lost 10 bases and J 0 bases, leaving 10 bases between the germline ends. This CDR3 has 12 amino acids. For the CDR3, the DNA is TGTGCCACCCGGGACGGCTCCTACGAGCAGTACTTC. Translated: CATRDGSYEQYF.

The DNA for the CDR3 is TGTGCCAGTAGCAGGGACAGGGGGCTCTACAATGAGCAGTTCTTC. Its translation: CASSRDRGLYNEQFF. The chain links TRBV19 to TRBJ2-1; 12 nucleotides align to TRBD1. In germline, CDR1 is LNHDA, CDR2 SQIVND (reference sequence). There are 15 residues in the CDR3. After removal of 6 bases from V and 3 bases from J, the junction contained 3 bases not matched to a gene.